One and the same sample provided the 13 T cell receptor beta chains below, sequenced in a study of blood T cell repertoires in COVID-19. The protocol was immunoSEQ multiplex PCR, while the TCRdb copy is restricted to in-frame clones and leaves out a portion. The sample has 150,000 or so clones, around 88% seen once; the top ten hold over 2.5%. Specimen: peripheral blood. The receptors shown here come from a man in his 60s with active or convalescent COVID-19.

The chain has TRBV9 and TRBJ1-1; D possibly corresponds to TRBD1 (6 bases). Trimming pared 3 bases from V and 5 bases from J, leaving 11 bases between. Germline-derived CDR1 and CDR2 are SGDLS and YYNGEE. The CDR3 consists of 13 residues. CDR3 amino acids: CASSALTGTEAFF. DNA of the CDR3: TGTGCCAGCAGCGCGCTGACAGGAACTGAAGCTTTCTTT.

The chain recombines TRBV11-2 with TRBJ1-5; D is perhaps TRBD1 (5 bases). V shed 5 bases and J shed 5 bases, with 7 bases lying between them. Germline lookup yields CDR1 SGHAT and CDR2 FQNNGV. The CDR3 totals 12 residues. The CDR3 spells CASSLRDQPQHF. In DNA, the CDR3 is TGTGCCAGCAGCCTCAGGGATCAGCCCCAGCATTTT.

The V gene is TRBV28, the J gene TRBJ2-1; D may be TRBD2 (5 bases). This CDR3 comprises 12 residues. Trimming shortened V by 3 bases and J by 13 bases, and 13 bases separated the two germline ends. Germline-derived CDR1 and CDR2 are MDHEN and SYDVKM. The CDR3 region has the DNA TGTGCCAGCAGTTTTAATAACGGGAAACAGTTCTTC. Translation: CASSFNNGKQFF.

The V call is TRBV2, the J call TRBJ1-4, with 8 bases fitting TRBD1. V lost 0 bases and J lost 11; bases outside the gene matches: 8. The CDR3 is 15 residues long. Germline V gene data show CDR1 as SNHLY and CDR2 as FYNNEI. This chain's CDR3 is CASSEAYRGFDKLFF. CDR3 nucleotide sequence: TGTGCCAGCAGTGAAGCCTACAGGGGGTTCGATAAACTGTTTTTT.

This clone was seen just once. This sequence joins TRBV14 and TRBJ1-2; 10 bases match TRBD1. The CDR3 totals 15 residues. The V and J ends lost 4 bases and 1 base, in that order; junction bases with no gene match: 3. Germline CDR1 SGHDN, CDR2 FVKESK. The CDR3 DNA sequence: TGTGCCAGCAGCCGAGGGACAGGGGTTAACTATGGCTACACCTTC. Encoded protein: CASSRGTGVNYGYTF.

The chain is built from TRBV9 and TRBJ2-3, with D possibly TRBD2 on 6 matching bases. Germline-derived CDR1 and CDR2 are SGDLS and YYNGEE. Trimming took off 3 bases at V and 2 bases at J, with 10 bases between the two ends. This CDR3 contains 14 residues. CDR3 region: CASSEGLNTDTQYF. The DNA for the CDR3 is TGTGCCAGCAGCGAGGGACTGAACACAGATACGCAGTATTTT.

This clone was seen a few times. The chain uses TRBV9 and TRBJ2-1; 11 bases align to TRBD2. The CDR3 sequence is 16 residues long. V lost 4 bases, J lost 4 bases, and 7 bases stayed unmatched. Looked up from germline, CDR1 is SGDLS and CDR2 is YYNGEE. The CDR3 DNA follows: TGTGCCAGCAGCCGGCTAGCGGGAGGCCAGTACAATGAGCAGTTCTTC. The encoded protein is CASSRLAGGQYNEQFF.

The rearrangement uses TRBV6-5 and TRBJ1-3, with TRBD1 matching over 8 bases. The CDR3 consists of 15 residues. V gave up 9 bases and J gave up 2 bases; unmatched junction bases: 9. The germline V gene encodes CDR1 MNHEY and CDR2 SVGAGI. The CDR3 DNA reads as TGTGCCAGTCAGCGATCGACAGGGGCTGGAAACACCATATATTTT. Translated, it gives CASQRSTGAGNTIYF.

CDR3 bases: TGTGCCAGCACCCCCGTGGGTAGCGGCGTCCGGGCCCAGTACTTC. Its translation is CASTPVGSGVRAQYF. This rearrangement joins TRBV5-4 to TRBJ2-5; TRBD2 might be the D (6 bases). Trimming removed 6 bases from V and 9 bases from J, with 24 bases in between. Germline V CDR1 and CDR2: SGHNT, YYREEE (reference sequence). The CDR3 runs 15 residues.

The chain couples TRBV24-1 to TRBJ1-2, with D possibly matching TRBD1 (5 bases). The CDR3 extends over 13 amino acids. V lost 5 bases and J lost 8, with 14 bases in between. Per germline, CDR1 KGHDR and CDR2 SFDVKD. The CDR3 coding sequence is TGTGCCACCAGTGTCCCCGGGAGGGACGGCTACACCTTC. Protein: CATSVPGRDGYTF.

The chain carries TRBV3-1 (or the pseudogene TRBV3-2) and TRBJ1-6, with unresolved D. The CDR3 is 14 residues long. V lost 0 bases and J 16 bases, leaving 16 bases between the germline ends. The V gene's germline CDR1 is LGHDT and CDR2 YNNKEL (reference sequence). For the CDR3, the DNA is TGTGCCAGCAGCCAAGACCATCTGGGCCGGCCTCTCCACTTT. Encoded protein: CASSQDHLGRPLHF.

This rearrangement joins TRBV28 to TRBJ1-2; 9 nucleotides agree with TRBD1. This CDR3 comprises 14 residues. The germline V gene encodes CDR1 MDHEN and CDR2 SYDVKM. The V gene end was trimmed by 6 bases and the J gene end by 4 bases; junction bases not matched to a gene: 6. The CDR3 DNA reads TGTGCCAGCAGCCAGACAGGGGGTGTCTATGGCTACACCTTC. This translates into CASSQTGGVYGYTF.

V is TRBV9 and J is TRBJ1-1; 7 bases are a match to TRBD1. Germline CDR1 and CDR2: SGDLS and YYNGEE. CDR3 length: 13 amino acids. The V gene end was trimmed by 4 bases and the J gene end by 8 bases; junction bases not matched to a gene: 8. This CDR3 reads CASSILTQGEAFF. The CDR3 region has the DNA TGTGCCAGCAGCATACTTACACAGGGGGAAGCTTTCTTT.